This is a list of T cell receptor beta chains from one sample in a study of T-cell memory formation after mild COVID-19. TCRdb fed the 5' RACE reads into MiXCR, producing one record per CDR3 protein. The sample gives fewer than 150,000 distinct CDR3 sequences, around 15% of which show up once; approximately 5% is in the top ten. Source material: PBMCs or a T cell subset sorted from them (not recorded which). The source is a man between 18 and 29 years old who had mild COVID-19 (a few samples of this study predate the infection). Cell type and time point are not known. The CDR3 runs from the conserved cysteine through the conserved F or W. Fields, in order: CDR3 protein, CDR3 DNA, clone size, V gene, J gene, D gene. The D gene is left open where the match is weak. Rows may omit the clone size; those that give it use once, few, many or a size class.

CSVREGVVETQYF	TGCAGCGTTAGAGAGGGCGTAGTGGAGACCCAGTACTTC	.	TRBV29-1	TRBJ2-5	.
CASRTRDGYNEQFF	TGTGCCAGCAGGACTCGGGACGGCTACAATGAGCAGTTCTTC	.	TRBV6-2/TRBV6-3	TRBJ2-1	.
CAIGLSRADTQYF	TGTGCCATCGGGCTTTCCCGGGCAGATACGCAGTATTTT	few	TRBV7-2	TRBJ2-3	.
CASSLVSRLAFGAEQYF	TGTGCCAGCAGCTTAGTGTCCAGACTAGCGTTCGGAGCCGAGCAGTACTTC	few	TRBV7-2	TRBJ2-7	TRBD2
CASSLDREPGRAQHF	TGTGCCAGCAGCTTAGACAGGGAGCCAGGGAGGGCCCAGCATTTT	few	TRBV5-6	TRBJ1-5	TRBD1
CASSDIGHKQFF	TGCGCCAGCAGTGATATAGGACATAAGCAGTTCTTC	.	TRBV10-2	TRBJ2-1	.
CSARTGPDTQYF	TGCAGTGCTCGGACAGGGCCAGATACGCAGTATTTT	few	TRBV20-1	TRBJ2-3	TRBD1
CASSRPGQGMETQYF	TGCGCCAGCAGCCGGCCGGGACAGGGGATGGAGACCCAGTACTTC	.	TRBV5-1	TRBJ2-5	TRBD1
CASSSRGLTEQFF	TGTGCCAGCAGCTCTCGGGGGTTGACTGAGCAGTTCTTC	.	TRBV7-2	TRBJ2-1	.
CASSHRDRLEPQHF	TGTGCCAGCAGCCACCGGGACAGATTGGAGCCCCAGCATTTT	few	TRBV7-9	TRBJ1-5	TRBD1
CASSLVPKNTGELFF	TGCGCCAGCAGCTTGGTCCCCAAGAACACCGGGGAGCTGTTTTTT	many	TRBV5-1	TRBJ2-2	.
CAISESLRATITDTQYF	TGTGCCATCAGTGAGTCGTTAAGGGCGACTATTACAGATACGCAGTATTTT	.	TRBV10-3	TRBJ2-3	.
CASSLRGPGANVLTF	TGTGCCAGCAGCTTAAGAGGACCTGGGGCCAACGTCCTGACTTTC	.	TRBV7-3	TRBJ2-6	.
CASSLTGSYEQYF	TGCGCCAGCAGCTTGACAGGGTCCTACGAGCAGTACTTC	.	TRBV5-1	TRBJ2-7	.
CASSLRAVTSTDTQYF	TGTGCCAGCAGCTTAAGGGCGGTTACTAGCACAGATACGCAGTATTTT	few	TRBV11-2	TRBJ2-3	.
CASSEDRAVGYTF	TGTGCCAGCAGCGAGGACAGGGCTGTTGGCTACACCTTC	.	TRBV6-5	TRBJ1-2	TRBD1
CASSLGTGIRRGDTQYF	TGTGCCAGCAGTTTAGGGACAGGGATTCGGCGGGGAGATACGCAGTATTTT	few	TRBV12-3/TRBV12-4	TRBJ2-3	TRBD1
CASSPRQGTMNTEAFF	TGTGCCAGCAGCCCCCGACAGGGGACAATGAACACTGAAGCTTTCTTT	few	TRBV9	TRBJ1-1	TRBD1
CASSLIRSNTGELFF	TGTGCCAGCAGCTTAATCAGGAGTAACACCGGGGAGCTGTTTTTT	few	TRBV7-9	TRBJ2-2	.
CASRPVGLAGGKIGEQFF	TGTGCCAGCAGACCCGTGGGACTAGCGGGGGGAAAAATCGGTGAGCAGTTCTTC	.	TRBV11-2	TRBJ2-1	TRBD2